The 28 T cell receptor beta chains reported below all come from one sample, sequenced in a study of T cell repertoires in cytomegalovirus infection. These receptors lack a known antigen. TCRdb re-analysed the reads in MiXCR, keeping a single row per CDR3 protein. The sample has 570,000 or so distinct CDR3 sequences; around 40% are singletons. Sequences were derived from cultured PBMCs, sampled from culture after CMV antigen stimulation. The receptors here all came from a human donor in good health (CMV status not recorded). Some clones in this sample may be carry-over from other donors' samples.

As DNA, the CDR3 is TGTGCCAGCAGCCCCTACGTGAATGAGCAGTTCTTC. This sequence encodes CASSPYVNEQFF. The gene calls are TRBV11-2 and TRBJ2-1; D gene uncertain. The CDR3 contains 12 residues. Germline V gene sequence: CDR1 SGHAT, CDR2 FQNNGV. V lost 5 bases and J 7 bases, leaving 9 bases between the germline ends.

This clonotype was recorded a few times. The chain links TRBV7-2 to TRBJ1-1; 7 bases agree with TRBD1. The CDR3 length is 13 residues. Germline assignment: CDR1 SGHTA and CDR2 FQGNSA. The V and J ends lost 4 bases and 6 bases, in that order; junction bases with no gene match: 5. CDR3 sequence: CASSSDRDAEAFF. CDR3 DNA sequence: TGTGCCAGCAGCTCCGACAGGGACGCTGAAGCTTTCTTT.

This clonotype was found a few times. The chain joins TRBV7-9 to TRBJ2-2; the D is unclear. CDR3 size: 16 residues. V was cut by 4 bases and J by 6 bases, with 18 bases left in between. The germline CDR1 and CDR2 sequences are SEHNR and FQNEAQ (reference sequence). The CDR3 region has the DNA TGTGCCAGCAGCTCGGGTCGTGTCCGTGGATCCGGGGAGCTGTTTTTT. Protein: CASSSGRVRGSGELFF.

The chain is built from TRBV5-1 and TRBJ2-1, with 7 positions matching TRBD1. This CDR3 is 13 amino acids long. J was trimmed by 10 bases and V by 2 bases; bases with no gene match: 6. CDR1 is SGHRS, CDR2 YFSETQ, per germline. CDR3 coding DNA: TGCGCCAGCAGCTTCAACAGGGGTTTCGAGCAGTTCTTC. It translates to CASSFNRGFEQFF.

V usage is TRBV4-1 and J usage is TRBJ1-1; 7 bases line up with TRBD1. V lost 7 bases and J lost 5; bases outside the gene matches: 22. Germline loops: CDR1 MGHRA, CDR2 YSYEKL. The CDR3 is made up of 18 amino acids. The CDR3 DNA sequence: TGCGCCAGCACCCCAAGAATCCGGGCGCAGGGGGTTAAGACTGAAGCTTTCTTT. It yields the protein CASTPRIRAQGVKTEAFF.

V and J are TRBV6-2 or TRBV6-3 and TRBJ2-1; 9 bases match TRBD2. The germline CDR1 and CDR2 sequences are MNHEY and SVGEGT. V lost 0 bases to trimming and J lost 10 bases; unmatched junction nucleotides: 7. The CDR3 contains 15 residues. CDR3 bases: TGTGCCAGCAGTTACTCGGGACTAGCCCCCTCCGAGCAGTTCTTC. This sequence encodes CASSYSGLAPSEQFF.

This clonotype came up a few times. J is TRBJ2-5 and V is TRBV20-1, with 7 bases identical to TRBD1. The germline gives CDR1 DFQATT, CDR2 SNEGSKA (reference sequence). This CDR3 has 14 residues. Germline trimming cut 4 bases from V and 2 bases from J; bases unmatched to any gene: 7. Written as DNA, the CDR3 is TGCAGTGCTACGCCAACAGGGGATCAAGAGACCCAGTACTTC. Its protein is CSATPTGDQETQYF.

This clonotype was counted between two and nine times. This chain uses TRBV27 with TRBJ2-1; 7 bases are a match to TRBD1. The germline V gene has CDR1 MNHEY and CDR2 SMNVEV (reference sequence). With 3 bases clipped from V and 5 bases from J, the junction kept 4 bases outside the gene matches. The CDR3 is made up of 14 amino acids. The CDR3 bases are TGTGCCAGCAGTTTGGTAAGGGGGCACAATGAGCAGTTCTTC. Translation: CASSLVRGHNEQFF.

This clonotype has ten or more counts. This chain joins TRBV11-2 and TRBJ1-2; D gene unclear. The germline V gene has CDR1 SGHAT and CDR2 FQNNGV. This CDR3 is 16 amino acids long. Deletions cut 4 bases from V and 5 bases from J, with 20 bases between. The CDR3 DNA follows: TGTGCCAGCAGCTCCGACCAGAAAACAGAGCAATATGGCTACACCTTC. The encoded protein is CASSSDQKTEQYGYTF.

In its sample, this clonotype was seen a few times. The chain combines TRBV6-1 with TRBJ1-5; D gene uncertain. The CDR3 loop spans 14 amino acids. V gave up 4 bases and J gave up 5 bases, with 12 bases separating them. Germline CDR1 is MNHNS and CDR2 is SASEGT. The CDR3 loop reads CASSGVERYQPQHF. CDR3 bases: TGTGCCAGCAGTGGGGTAGAGAGATATCAGCCCCAGCATTTT.

This clonotype was detected only a few times. The rearrangement uses TRBV6-5 and TRBJ2-7; a weak D match, TRBD2 (7 bases). The CDR3 has 15 amino acids. Germline loops: CDR1 MNHEY, CDR2 SVGAGI. V was pared by 7 bases and J by 3 bases, with 19 bases between. The CDR3 bases are TGTGCCAGCACCGAAGGGGGGGGGGGGAGCTACGAGCAGTACTTC. This gives the protein CASTEGGGGSYEQYF.

In this sample, this clonotype turned up many times. The chain employs TRBV7-6 and TRBJ1-1; the D gene is possibly TRBD1 (5 bases). The CDR3 extends over 12 amino acids. The germline V and J ends were trimmed by 4 bases and 5 bases, with 8 bases remaining between them. In germline, CDR1 is SGHVS, CDR2 FNYEAQ. The CDR3 reads CASSSGGTEAFF. The CDR3 DNA reads as TGTGCCAGCAGCTCCGGGGGGACTGAAGCTTTCTTT. Full variable domain (remainder filled in from reference TRBV7-6 and TRBJ1-1): GAGVSQSPRYKVTKRGQDVALRCDPISGHVSLYWYRQALGQGPEFLTYFNYEAQQDKSGLPNDRFSAERPEGSISTLTIQRTEQRDSAMYRCASSSGGTEAFFGQGTRLTVV.

Concerning this clonotype itself: A read error may be the cause here, since a much bigger clone is one base away. CDR3 residues: CASSFAVNTGELFF. CDR3 nucleotides: TGTGCCAGCAGCTTTGCCGTGAACACCGGGGAGCTGTTTTTT. The chain is built from TRBV11-2 and TRBJ2-2; D is unresolved. This CDR3 contains 14 residues. The V gene lost 3 bases and the J gene lost 1 base, with 6 bases spanning the gap. Looked up from germline, CDR1 is SGHAT and CDR2 is FQNNGV. Based on the CDR3 plus reference TRBV11-2 and TRBJ2-2, the full variable domain is EAGVAQSPRYKIIEKRQSVAFWCNPISGHATLYWYQQILGQGPKLLIQFQNNGVVDDSQLPKDRFSAERLKGVDSTLKIQPAKLEDSAVYLCASSFAVNTGELFFGEGSRLTVL.

The chain couples TRBV7-8 to TRBJ2-3; TRBD2 aligns across 10 bases. From germline, CDR1 is SGHVS and CDR2 FQNEAQ. The V and J ends lost 1 base and 1 base, in that order; junction bases with no gene match: 8. The CDR3 runs 18 residues. The CDR3 bases are TGTGCCAGCAGCTTAGAGATTTTCCTAGCGGGGGGCACAGATACGCAGTATTTT. Its protein is CASSLEIFLAGGTDTQYF.

This clonotype has only a few counts. The chain is built from TRBV7-2 and TRBJ2-1; TRBD2 matches at 8 bases. This CDR3 has 19 amino acids. V shed 2 bases and J 12 bases; nucleotides not matched to a gene: 24. Germline-derived CDR1 and CDR2 are SGHTA and FQGNSA. The CDR3 bases are TGTGCCAGCAGCTTATTTCCTCTAAGGCTAGCGGGCCCTACGGGTGTGCAGTTCTTC. Protein product: CASSLFPLRLAGPTGVQFF.

The V and J genes are TRBV10-3 and TRBJ2-2, with 11 bases that match TRBD1. The J segment lost 4 bases and the V segment lost 4 bases, leaving 5 bases of the junction unmatched. CDR1 and CDR2 from the germline V gene are ENHRY and SYGVKD. The CDR3 covers 16 residues. The CDR3 loop reads CAISAPGTGGTGELFF. The CDR3 region has the DNA TGTGCCATCAGTGCCCCCGGGACAGGGGGCACCGGGGAGCTGTTTTTT.

V gene TRBV6-2 or TRBV6-3 combines with J gene TRBJ2-3; no definite D call. The CDR3 runs 13 residues. V lost 8 bases, J lost 2 bases, and 11 bases lay in between. The germline V gene encodes CDR1 MNHEY and CDR2 SVGEGT. CDR3 protein: CASSGRNTDTQYF. CDR3 DNA: TGTGCCAGCTCTGGCAGAAACACAGATACGCAGTATTTT.

In its sample, this clonotype was seen a few times. The chain links TRBV7-8 to TRBJ2-1; the D call may be TRBD1 or TRBD2 (6 bases each). The CDR3 sequence is 15 residues long. The germline gives CDR1 SGHVS, CDR2 FQNEAQ. V lost 2 bases and J lost 4, with 12 bases in between. The CDR3 DNA reads TGTGCCAGCAGCTTACAAGGGGGGCCGTACAATGAGCAGTTCTTC. This encodes CASSLQGGPYNEQFF.

This chain joins TRBV5-1 and TRBJ1-1; D is unclear. Germline V lookup: CDR1 SGHRS, CDR2 YFSETQ. V was clipped by 3 bases and J by 0 bases, with 9 bases between them. CDR3 length: 14 residues. CDR3 sequence: CASSYVHMNTEAFF. The CDR3 region has the DNA TGCGCCAGCAGCTATGTACATATGAACACTGAAGCTTTCTTT.

The rearrangement uses TRBV7-9 and TRBJ2-1, with 7 bases aligning to TRBD1. Germline assignment: CDR1 SEHNR and CDR2 FQNEAQ (reference sequence). This CDR3 contains 15 residues. The V and J ends lost 5 bases and 2 bases, in that order; junction bases with no gene match: 6. The CDR3 DNA reads as TGTGCCAGCAGCCTTCCCGGGACAGCCTACAATGAGCAGTTCTTC. Protein: CASSLPGTAYNEQFF.

This chain uses TRBV29-1 with TRBJ2-1; TRBD2 matches 9 bases. Germline lookup yields CDR1 SQVTM and CDR2 ANQGSEA. V lost 6 bases to trimming and J lost 0 bases; unmatched junction nucleotides: 12. CDR3 length equals 17 residues. The CDR3: CSVAGTLSGSSYNEQFF. The DNA for the CDR3 is TGCAGCGTGGCTGGGACCCTTAGCGGGAGCTCCTACAATGAGCAGTTCTTC.

This clonotype was recorded a few times. V and J are TRBV7-6 and TRBJ1-6; D call uncertain. The germline CDR1 and CDR2 sequences are SGHVS and FNYEAQ. Trimming cost V 1 base and J 12 bases, with 10 bases left between them. There are 13 residues in the CDR3. The CDR3 region is CASSLGRLRPLHF. The CDR3 DNA reads TGTGCCAGCAGCTTAGGCCGTTTGAGACCCCTCCACTTT.

V gene TRBV7-9 combines with J gene TRBJ1-5; D is uncertain. The V gene's germline CDR1 is SEHNR and CDR2 FQNEAQ (reference sequence). Trimming stripped 5 bases from V and 5 bases from J, with 7 bases between. This CDR3 is 12 amino acids long. The CDR3 DNA sequence: TGTGCCAGCAGCCCGCAGGATCAGCCCCAGCATTTT. Translated, it gives CASSPQDQPQHF. Filled out from reference TRBV7-9 and TRBJ1-5, the complete variable domain reads DTGVSQNPRHKITKRGQNVTFRCDPISEHNRLYWYRQTLGQGPEFLTYFQNEAQLEKSRLLSDRFSAERPKGSFSTLEIQRTEQGDSAMYLCASSPQDQPQHFGDGTRLSIL.

The gene calls are TRBV30 and TRBJ2-7; the D is unclear. Germline-derived CDR1 and CDR2 are GTSNPN and SVGIG (reference sequence). The CDR3 covers 15 residues. Trimming left V 2 bases short and J 0 bases short, with 14 bases between. The CDR3 DNA reads as TGTGCCTGGAGTCCCCTAACGCCGAGCTCCTACGAGCAGTACTTC. It translates to CAWSPLTPSSYEQYF.

The chain recombines TRBV5-4 with TRBJ2-7, with 9 bases fitting TRBD1. CDR3 length equals 14 residues. Trimming took 6 bases from V and 3 from J; bases not matched to a gene: 7. Germline V gene data show CDR1 as SGHNT and CDR2 as YYREEE (reference sequence). CDR3 DNA sequence: TGTGCCAGCATGCCCGACAGGGGGGACTACGAGCAGTACTTC. It translates to CASMPDRGDYEQYF.

This clonotype was seen repeatedly, ten times or more. The chain has TRBV7-2 and TRBJ2-7; tentatively, D is TRBD1 or TRBD2 (5 bases each). The germline gives CDR1 SGHTA, CDR2 FQGNSA. This CDR3 is built from 11 residues. V lost 5 bases, J lost 12 bases, and 14 bases lay in between. CDR3 sequence: CASSIKGDAYF. CDR3 DNA: TGTGCCAGCAGCATCAAAGGGGACGCGTACTTC.

For this clonotype: An end of the junction does not agree with germline; a read error may underlie this. The rearrangement links TRBV5-3 to TRBJ2-1; 12 positions agree with TRBD2. TRBV5-3 carries the ORF label, with uncertain function. This CDR3 spans 17 amino acids. CDR3: CASSLEPSGRVENEQFF. CDR3 DNA: TGTGCCAGCAGCTTGGAGCCTAGCGGGAGGGTGGAGAATGAGCAGTTCTTC.

This clonotype was seen a few times. The chain is built from TRBV6-2 or TRBV6-3 and TRBJ2-7, with D perhaps assigned TRBD1 or TRBD2 (5 bases each). The germline V and J ends were trimmed by 3 bases and 3 bases, with 12 bases remaining between them. The CDR3 totals 14 residues. Germline V gene sequence: CDR1 MNHEY, CDR2 SVGEGT. CDR3 residues: CASSYGGWVYEQYF. For the CDR3, the DNA is TGTGCCAGCAGTTATGGGGGATGGGTCTACGAGCAGTACTTC.